Below are 18 T cell receptor beta chains sequenced from a single sample in a study of beta chain features in type 1 diabetes. The study, taken as a whole, reports: Significant though moderate, a shortening of TCRB CDR3s appeared in all four CD4+ subsets of Type 1 diabetes patients.

The entirety of the isolated RNA underwent reverse transcription, so expressed TCRB transcripts were sequenced. This table comes from immunoSEQ multiplex PCR, and its TCRdb copy is limited to in-frame clones, with some not included. Counted here are a few hundred thousand clones, roughly 22% occurring once; the ten biggest clones make up more than 0.025%. These receptors have no identified antigens. Sample: naive CD4+ T cells from blood. The source is a woman between 40 and 50 years old with type 1 diabetes.

The genes are TRBV14 and TRBJ1-4; D remains ambiguous. The CDR3 spans 13 residues. V was cut by 4 bases and J by 7 bases, with 10 bases left in between. Germline lookup yields CDR1 SGHDN and CDR2 FVKESK. The CDR3 bases are TGTGCCAGCAGCCTTGGAGGGTTTGAAAAACTGTTTTTT. It is translated as CASSLGGFEKLFF.

This clone was seen more than once but under ten times. The rearrangement links TRBV29-1 to TRBJ1-1, with TRBD1 identical over 7 bases. With V trimmed by 7 bases and J by 1 base, 6 bases remained unmatched. The CDR3 has 13 amino acids. Germline V gene lookup returns CDR1 SQVTM and CDR2 ANQGSEA. The CDR3 here is CSGRQGGNTEAFF. The CDR3 DNA reads TGCAGCGGAAGACAGGGAGGGAACACTGAAGCTTTCTTT.

The rearrangement links TRBV27 to TRBJ2-1, with 7 bases fitting TRBD2. Trimming at V came to 2 bases and at J to 0 bases, leaving 7 bases not matched to a gene. Germline CDR1 is MNHEY and CDR2 is SMNVEV (reference sequence). This CDR3 is 17 amino acids long. The CDR3 sequence: CASSLTQRGDSYNEQFF. The CDR3 DNA reads TGTGCCAGCAGTTTAACGCAGCGGGGCGACTCCTACAATGAGCAGTTCTTC.

This chain connects TRBV15 to TRBJ2-1; TRBD2 agrees at 9 bases. The CDR3 loop spans 14 amino acids. The J segment lost 7 bases and the V segment lost 8 bases, leaving 9 bases of the junction unmatched. The germline CDR1 and CDR2 sequences are LNHNV and YYDKDF (reference sequence). CDR3 sequence (DNA): TGTGCCACCGGCTTACCGGGACTAGCAAATGAGCAGTTCTTC. This sequence encodes CATGLPGLANEQFF.

The rearrangement uses TRBV4-2 and TRBJ2-3; D gene unclear. CDR1 LGHNA and CDR2 YNFKEQ come from the germline V gene. The CDR3 totals 16 residues. Trimming took 4 bases from V and 0 from J, leaving 14 bases between them. CDR3 region: CASSPNSRTSTDTQYF. In DNA, the CDR3 is TGTGCCAGCAGCCCAAATTCTAGAACTAGCACAGATACGCAGTATTTT.

The chain employs TRBV7-2 and TRBJ1-2, with a tentative D call TRBD1 (5 bases). There are 15 residues in the CDR3. V gave up 5 bases and J gave up 5 bases, with 18 bases separating them. Germline V gives CDR1 SGHTA, CDR2 FQGNSA. CDR3 residues: CASSHWDRGKYGYTF. The CDR3 bases are TGTGCCAGCAGCCACTGGGACCGGGGGAAGTATGGCTACACCTTC.

The chain links TRBV7-9 to TRBJ2-7; a weak D match, TRBD1 (6 bases). CDR3 length: 13 residues. The germline CDR1 and CDR2 sequences are SEHNR and FQNEAQ (reference sequence). Trimming took off 4 bases at V and 6 bases at J, with 13 bases between the two ends. CDR3 region: CASSWGTNGEQYF. Written as DNA, the CDR3 is TGTGCCAGCAGCTGGGGGACAAACGGCGAGCAGTACTTC. The entire variable domain, with the rest obtained from reference TRBV7-9 and TRBJ2-7, is as follows: DTGVSQNPRHKITKRGQNVTFRCDPISEHNRLYWYRQTLGQGPEFLTYFQNEAQLEKSRLLSDRFSAERPKGSFSTLEIQRTEQGDSAMYLCASSWGTNGEQYFGPGTRLTVT.

This clone appeared a few times. The CDR3 loop reads CASSPWGVVGGYTF. As DNA, the CDR3 is TGTGCCAGCAGCCCGTGGGGGGTGGTCGGTGGCTACACCTTC. This chain joins TRBV25-1 and TRBJ1-2, with D maybe TRBD1 (5 bases). The CDR3 consists of 14 residues. Trimming removed 6 bases at V and 7 bases at J, with 18 bases between. Germline CDR1 and CDR2: MGHDK and SYGVNS.

This chain uses TRBV5-1 with TRBJ2-1, with a possible D match to TRBD1 (5 bases). The CDR3 runs to 15 residues. Germline CDR1 and CDR2: SGHRS and YFSETQ. V was clipped by 4 bases and J by 2 bases, with 13 bases between them. As DNA, the CDR3 is TGCGCCAGCAGCCCCACAGGCGTACCCTACAATGAGCAGTTCTTC. This gives the protein CASSPTGVPYNEQFF.

This chain joins TRBV6-6 and TRBJ1-6; D unclear. The CDR3 spans 12 residues. The germline V gene has CDR1 MNHNY and CDR2 SVGAGI (reference sequence). V lost 7 bases, J lost 9 bases, and 10 bases lay in between. The CDR3 reads CASTGEGSPLHF. The DNA for the CDR3 is TGTGCCAGCACTGGAGAGGGTTCACCCCTCCACTTT.

The chain recombines TRBV7-2 with TRBJ2-1; 8 bases match TRBD2. The CDR3 contains 14 residues. Germline loops: CDR1 SGHTA, CDR2 FQGNSA. The J segment lost 8 bases and the V segment lost 6 bases, leaving 9 bases of the junction unmatched. The CDR3 DNA reads TGTGCCAGCAGAGTGGGACTAGTTTCAGATGAGCAGTTCTTC. Protein product: CASRVGLVSDEQFF. Complete variable domain (other parts from reference TRBV7-2 and TRBJ2-1): GAGVSQSPSNKVTEKGKDVELRCDPISGHTALYWYRQSLGQGLEFLIYFQGNSAPDKSGLPSDRFSAERTGGSVSTLTIQRTQQEDSAVYLCASRVGLVSDEQFFGPGTRLTVL.

The V and J genes are TRBV5-1 and TRBJ2-3; 7 bases fit TRBD1. The germline CDR1 and CDR2 sequences are SGHRS and YFSETQ. The V gene end was trimmed by 4 bases and the J gene end by 3 bases; junction bases not matched to a gene: 5. This CDR3 contains 14 residues. CDR3 coding DNA: TGCGCCAGCAGCAGAGACAGGGAAACAGATACGCAGTATTTT. This encodes CASSRDRETDTQYF.

CDR3 amino acids: CASSAGAGQETQYF. CDR3 DNA sequence: TGTGCCAGCAGTGCAGGAGCAGGGCAAGAGACCCAGTACTTC. The chain carries TRBV2 and TRBJ2-5; possibly TRBD1 for D (5 bases). From germline, CDR1 is SNHLY and CDR2 FYNNEI. Trimming took off 4 bases at V and 2 bases at J, with 11 bases between the two ends. The CDR3 length is 14 residues.

This clone was found a few times. The genes are TRBV7-9 and TRBJ2-5; 7 nucleotides agree with TRBD2. Trimming at V came to 4 bases and at J to 3 bases, leaving 2 bases not matched to a gene. The CDR3 runs to 13 residues. In germline, CDR1 is SEHNR, CDR2 FQNEAQ (reference sequence). The DNA of the CDR3 is TGTGCCAGCAGCTCTCTAGCGGAAGAGACCCAGTACTTC. It specifies CASSSLAEETQYF.

The rearrangement joins TRBV4-1 to TRBJ2-7; a possible D gene is TRBD1 (6 bases). The CDR3 sequence is 16 residues long. CDR1 and CDR2 (germline): MGHRA, YSYEKL. The ends were cut back, 3 bases at V and 2 bases at J, with 17 bases in the middle. CDR3 sequence: CASSQAPTGITYEQYF. The CDR3 DNA follows: TGCGCCAGCAGCCAGGCCCCCACAGGGATCACCTACGAGCAGTACTTC.

The chain uses TRBV13 and TRBJ2-3; D gene uncertain. This CDR3 is built from 12 residues. CDR1 and CDR2 (germline): PRHDT, FYEKMQ (reference sequence). Trimming took 2 bases from V and 5 from J, leaving 5 bases between them. The CDR3 here is CASSLRGDTQYF. DNA of the CDR3: TGTGCCAGCAGCTTACGCGGAGATACGCAGTATTTT.

This clone was seen once. The chain joins TRBV6-1 to TRBJ2-7; TRBD2 is a possible D gene (7 bases). This CDR3 spans 15 amino acids. V gave up 1 base and J gave up 5 bases, with 15 bases separating them. Germline CDR1 reads MNHNS; CDR2 reads SASEGT. CDR3 coding DNA: TGTGCCAGCAGTGAAGAGGGGGGGGGACTCAACGAGCAGTACTTC. Translation: CASSEEGGGLNEQYF.

A few counts support this clone. The chain is built from TRBV7-2 and TRBJ2-1; the D gene is possibly TRBD2 (5 bases). This CDR3 has 17 amino acids. Germline values: CDR1 SGHTA, CDR2 FQGNSA. With 4 bases removed from V and 1 base from J, the gap between germline ends came to 17 bases. The CDR3 is CASSSGGVAPSYNEQFF. The CDR3 nucleotides read TGTGCCAGCAGCTCTGGAGGTGTAGCGCCATCCTACAATGAGCAGTTCTTC.